A single sample gave rise to the 14 T cell receptor beta chains below, sequenced in a study of HIV-infected patients and healthy controls. In TCRdb, the 5' RACE reads were re-called with MiXCR into one record per CDR3 protein. The sample has about 67,000 distinct CDR3 sequences, about 15% seen once. The sequenced sample was CD4+ T cells from blood. All receptors come from a human donor in good health.

V and J are TRBV3-2 and TRBJ1-5. TRBV3-2 is recorded as a pseudogene. CDR3 size: 12 residues. CDR3 bases: TGTGCCAGCAGCCATTGGATTCAGCCCCAGCATTTT. Protein product: CASSHWIQPQHF.

This clonotype rates as medium-sized. The chain uses TRBV29-1 and TRBJ1-1; the D gene is possibly TRBD1 (5 bases). The CDR3 runs to 11 residues. Between the trimmed V and J ends, which lost 8 bases and 4 bases, there was a span of 11 bases. The germline gives CDR1 SQVTM, CDR2 ANQGSEA. CDR3 in DNA: TGCAGCACGGCACAGGTCACTGAAGCTTTCTTT. Amino acids: CSTAQVTEAFF.

This clonotype was picked up a small number of times. The J gene is TRBJ1-1, the V gene TRBV6-1; the D is unclear. Germline V lookup: CDR1 MNHNS, CDR2 SASEGT. The CDR3 is 11 residues long. Trimming removed 5 bases at V and 11 bases at J, with 12 bases between. Here the CDR3 DNA reads TGTGCCAGCAGTTGGACCCAGATGGCTTTCTTT. Residues: CASSWTQMAFF.

The chain uses TRBV18 and TRBJ2-5, with D possibly TRBD2 on 6 matching bases. The length of the CDR3 is 14 residues. V lost 0 bases and J 2 bases, leaving 7 bases between the germline ends. The germline gives CDR1 KGHSH, CDR2 LQKENI. The chain's CDR3 is CASSPPAGQETQYF. For the CDR3, the DNA is TGTGCCAGCTCACCACCGGCGGGGCAAGAGACCCAGTACTTC.

Comment on this clonotype: This clone may be a read error of a much larger clone one base away. The rearrangement links TRBV29-1 to TRBJ2-5; 7 bases are a match to TRBD1. Gene TRBJ2-1 matches the end of the DNA better, so the J call may be wrong. Germline values: CDR1 SQVTM, CDR2 ANQGSEA. The CDR3 runs to 13 residues. The CDR3 DNA follows: TGCAGCGTTGATAGGGACAGCCAAGAGACCCAGTTCTTC. It encodes CSVDRDSQETQFF.

The chain recombines TRBV5-1 with TRBJ2-1; TRBD1 aligns across 9 bases. CDR3 length equals 14 residues. J gave up 8 bases and V 5 bases, and 8 bases lay outside the gene matches. In germline, CDR1 is SGHRS, CDR2 YFSETQ. CDR3 amino acids: CASRIGTGIDEQFF. Here the CDR3 DNA reads TGCGCCAGCAGGATCGGGACAGGGATAGATGAGCAGTTCTTC.

The rearrangement links TRBV20-1 to TRBJ2-7; no clear D gene. This CDR3 region has 11 residues. V lost 6 bases to trimming and J lost 3 bases, with 9 bases between them. Germline V CDR1 and CDR2: DFQATT, SNEGSKA (reference sequence). CDR3 region: CSAHSGYEQYF. CDR3 sequence (DNA): TGCAGTGCCCATAGTGGCTACGAGCAGTACTTC.

This clonotype was detected only a few times. The genes are TRBV7-2 and TRBJ2-7; the match to TRBD2 covers 12 bases. This CDR3 has 14 residues. Germline V lookup: CDR1 SGHTA, CDR2 FQGNSA. V gave up 4 bases and J gave up 5 bases; unmatched junction bases: 3. CDR3 coding DNA: TGTGCCAGCAGCTCTAGCGGGGGGGCAGACGAGCAGTACTTC. It is translated as CASSSSGGADEQYF.

This clonotype was seen more than once but under ten times. V gene TRBV20-1 combines with J gene TRBJ1-1, with D possibly being TRBD1 (5 bases). Looked up from germline, CDR1 is DFQATT and CDR2 is SNEGSKA (reference sequence). Trimming pared 5 bases from V and 4 bases from J, leaving 20 bases between. The CDR3 runs to 15 residues. The CDR3 reads CSAFPGRGGSTEAFF. Here the CDR3 DNA reads TGCAGTGCTTTTCCAGGGAGGGGTGGGAGCACTGAAGCTTTCTTT.

This clonotype came up many times. This chain connects TRBV10-3 to TRBJ2-1; the match to TRBD2 covers 7 bases. V lost 4 bases and J lost 8; bases outside the gene matches: 11. The CDR3 loop spans 15 amino acids. Germline CDR1 reads ENHRY; CDR2 reads SYGVKD. This CDR3 is CAISGGAGAEHEQFF. The CDR3 DNA reads TGTGCCATCAGTGGAGGGGCGGGAGCGGAACATGAGCAGTTCTTC.

This clonotype was detected many times. This rearrangement joins TRBV5-4 to TRBJ1-6; 7 positions agree with TRBD1. This CDR3 comprises 15 residues. Germline CDR1 reads SGHNT; CDR2 reads YYREEE (reference sequence). Trimming removed 4 bases from V and 2 bases from J; junction bases left unmatched: 3. CDR3 nucleotide sequence: TGTGCCAGCAGCGACAGGGTAGCCTATAATTCACCCCTCCACTTT. Its protein product is CASSDRVAYNSPLHF. Full variable domain (outside the CDR3, taken from reference TRBV5-4 and TRBJ1-6): ETGVTQSPTHLIKTRGQQVTLRCSSQSGHNTVSWYQQALGQGPQFIFQYYREEENGRGNFPPRFSGLQFPNYSSELNVNALELDDSALYLCASSDRVAYNSPLHFGNGTRLTVT.

This clonotype was seen only a few times. The chain uses TRBV6-2 or TRBV6-3 and TRBJ2-1, with D uncertain. V was clipped by 4 bases and J by 7 bases, with 17 bases between them. Per germline, CDR1 MNHEY and CDR2 SVGEGT. CDR3 size: 15 residues. CDR3 DNA sequence: TGTGCCAGCAGTTTTCGAAGGGTCGAAGGGAATGAGCAGTTCTTC. It encodes CASSFRRVEGNEQFF.

This sequence joins TRBV7-2 and TRBJ2-1, with unresolved D. With 0 bases removed from V and 12 bases from J, the gap between germline ends came to 9 bases. Germline loops: CDR1 SGHTA, CDR2 FQGNSA. The CDR3 spans 12 residues. The CDR3 DNA reads as TGTGCCAGCAGCTTAGCCCTGACTGGGCAGTTCTTC. Translation gives CASSLALTGQFF.

This clonotype is classed as medium-sized. The V and J genes are TRBV20-1 and TRBJ2-7; D might be TRBD1 (6 bases). The CDR3 loop spans 14 amino acids. Looked up from germline, CDR1 is DFQATT and CDR2 is SNEGSKA (reference sequence). V shed 2 bases and J shed 5 bases, with 16 bases lying between them. In DNA form, the CDR3 reads TGCAGTGCTAGACCCGCAGGACAGAGGCACGAGCAGTACTTC. Protein sequence: CSARPAGQRHEQYF.